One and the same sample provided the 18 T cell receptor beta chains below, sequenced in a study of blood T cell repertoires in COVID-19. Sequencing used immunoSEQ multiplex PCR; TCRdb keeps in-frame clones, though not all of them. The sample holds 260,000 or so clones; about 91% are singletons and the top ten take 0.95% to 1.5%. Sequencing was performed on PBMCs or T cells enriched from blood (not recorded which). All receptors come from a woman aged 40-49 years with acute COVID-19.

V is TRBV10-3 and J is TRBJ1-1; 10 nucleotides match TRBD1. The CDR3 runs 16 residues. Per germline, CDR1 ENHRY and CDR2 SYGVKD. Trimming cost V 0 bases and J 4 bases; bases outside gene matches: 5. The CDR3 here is CAISESEDRGPTEAFF. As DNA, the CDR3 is TGTGCCATCAGTGAGTCGGAAGACAGGGGGCCCACTGAAGCTTTCTTT.

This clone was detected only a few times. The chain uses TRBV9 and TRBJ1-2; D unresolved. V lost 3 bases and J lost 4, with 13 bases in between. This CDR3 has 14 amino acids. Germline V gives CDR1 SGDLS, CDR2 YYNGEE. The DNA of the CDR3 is TGTGCCAGCAGCGAGTTCGACGGGATCTATGGCTACACCTTC. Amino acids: CASSEFDGIYGYTF.

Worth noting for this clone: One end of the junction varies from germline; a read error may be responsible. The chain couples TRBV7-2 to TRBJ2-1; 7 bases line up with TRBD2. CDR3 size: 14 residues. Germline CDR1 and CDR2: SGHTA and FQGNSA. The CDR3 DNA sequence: TGTGCCAGCAGGTTAGCGGGTGGGCCTTTGGAGCAGTTCTTC. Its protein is CASRLAGGPLEQFF.

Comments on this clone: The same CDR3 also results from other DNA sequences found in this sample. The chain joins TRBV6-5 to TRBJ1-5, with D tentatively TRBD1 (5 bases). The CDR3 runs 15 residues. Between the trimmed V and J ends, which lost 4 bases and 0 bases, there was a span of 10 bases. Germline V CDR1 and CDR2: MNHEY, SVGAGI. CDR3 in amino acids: CASSFSRDSNQPQHF. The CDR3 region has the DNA TGTGCCAGCAGTTTCTCCAGGGATAGCAATCAGCCCCAGCATTTT.

CDR3 residues: CASSSMNTEAFF. The CDR3 bases are TGTGCCAGCAGTTCCATGAACACTGAAGCTTTCTTT. V and J are TRBV28 and TRBJ1-1; unclear D gene. Trimming left V 4 bases short and J 0 bases short, with 3 bases between. This CDR3 is 12 amino acids long. Germline V gene lookup returns CDR1 MDHEN and CDR2 SYDVKM.

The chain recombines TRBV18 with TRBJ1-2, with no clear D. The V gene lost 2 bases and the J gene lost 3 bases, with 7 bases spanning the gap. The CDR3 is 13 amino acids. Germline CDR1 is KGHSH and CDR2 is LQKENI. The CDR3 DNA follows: TGTGCCAGCTCACCAGGGCATGACTATGGCTACACCTTC. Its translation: CASSPGHDYGYTF.

CDR3 residues: CASSGGSLGYGYTF. DNA for the CDR3: TGTGCCAGCAGCGGAGGCAGTTTGGGGTATGGCTACACCTTC. V is TRBV11-2 and J is TRBJ1-2; no firm D call. Per germline, CDR1 SGHAT and CDR2 FQNNGV. There are 14 residues in the CDR3. The ends were cut back, 5 bases at V and 5 bases at J, with 15 bases in the middle.

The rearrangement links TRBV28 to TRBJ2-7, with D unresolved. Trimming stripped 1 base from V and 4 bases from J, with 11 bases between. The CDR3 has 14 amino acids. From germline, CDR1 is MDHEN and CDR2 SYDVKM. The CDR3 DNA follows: TGTGCCAGCAGTTTATCCCTCGTCGGGTACGAGCAGTACTTC. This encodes CASSLSLVGYEQYF.

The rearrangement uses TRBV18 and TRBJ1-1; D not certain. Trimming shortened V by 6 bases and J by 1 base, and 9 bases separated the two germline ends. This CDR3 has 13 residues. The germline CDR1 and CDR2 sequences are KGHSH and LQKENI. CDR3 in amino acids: CASSQLRNTEAFF. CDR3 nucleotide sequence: TGTGCCAGCTCCCAACTACGGAACACTGAAGCTTTCTTT.

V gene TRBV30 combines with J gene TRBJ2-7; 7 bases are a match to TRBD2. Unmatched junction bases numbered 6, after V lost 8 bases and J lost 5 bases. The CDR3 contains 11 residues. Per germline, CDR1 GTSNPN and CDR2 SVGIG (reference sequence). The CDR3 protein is CAGRGWHEQYF. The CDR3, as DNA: TGTGCCGGGCGGGGGTGGCACGAGCAGTACTTC.

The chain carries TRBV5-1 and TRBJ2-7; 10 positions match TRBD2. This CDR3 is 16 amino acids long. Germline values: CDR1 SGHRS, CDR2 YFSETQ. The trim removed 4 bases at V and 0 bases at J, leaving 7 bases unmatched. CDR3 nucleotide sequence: TGCGCCAGCAGCCCCCAGGGACTAGCGCGCTCCTACGAGCAGTACTTC. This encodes CASSPQGLARSYEQYF.

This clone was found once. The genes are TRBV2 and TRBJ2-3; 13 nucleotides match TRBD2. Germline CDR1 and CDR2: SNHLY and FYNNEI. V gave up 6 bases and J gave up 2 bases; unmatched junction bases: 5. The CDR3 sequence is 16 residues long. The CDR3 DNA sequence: TGTGCCAGCAGGTTGGGACTAGCGGGAATCACAGATACGCAGTATTTT. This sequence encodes CASRLGLAGITDTQYF. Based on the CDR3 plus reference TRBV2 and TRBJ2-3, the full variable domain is EPEVTQTPSHQVTQMGQEVILRCVPISNHLYFYWYRQILGQKVEFLVSFYNNEISEKSEIFDDQFSVERPDGSNFTLKIRSTKLEDSAMYFCASRLGLAGITDTQYFGPGTRLTVL.

CDR3 sequence (DNA): TGTGCCAGCAGCTTAATTCGGCAGGCTAGCACAGATACGCAGTATTTT. Translation: CASSLIRQASTDTQYF. This chain uses TRBV7-9 with TRBJ2-3; D ambiguous. V lost 2 bases, J lost 0 bases, and 12 bases lay in between. Germline-derived CDR1 and CDR2 are SEHNR and FQNEAQ (reference sequence). The CDR3 spans 16 residues.

The CDR3 is CAISEKGVGQPQHF. The CDR3 DNA sequence: TGTGCCATCAGTGAAAAGGGGGTAGGGCAGCCCCAGCATTTT. V gene TRBV10-3 combines with J gene TRBJ1-5; maybe TRBD1 (6 bases). V gave up 3 bases and J gave up 7 bases, with 13 bases separating them. Germline lookup yields CDR1 ENHRY and CDR2 SYGVKD. This CDR3 contains 14 residues.

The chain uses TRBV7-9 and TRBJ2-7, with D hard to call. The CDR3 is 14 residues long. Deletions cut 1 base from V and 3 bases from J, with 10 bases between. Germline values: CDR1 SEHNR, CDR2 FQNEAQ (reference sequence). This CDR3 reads CASSLVTADYEQYF. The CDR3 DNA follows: TGTGCCAGCAGCTTAGTAACGGCGGACTACGAGCAGTACTTC.

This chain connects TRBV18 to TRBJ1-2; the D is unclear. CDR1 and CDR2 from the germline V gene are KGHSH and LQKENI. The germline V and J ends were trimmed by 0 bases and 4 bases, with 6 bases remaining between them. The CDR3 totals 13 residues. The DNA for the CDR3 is TGTGCCAGCTCACCACCCCGACTCTATGGCTACACCTTC. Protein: CASSPPRLYGYTF.

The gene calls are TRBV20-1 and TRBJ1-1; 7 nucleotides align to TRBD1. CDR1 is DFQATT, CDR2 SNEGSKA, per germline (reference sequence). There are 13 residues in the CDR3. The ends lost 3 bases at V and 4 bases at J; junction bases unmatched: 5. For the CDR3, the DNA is TGCAGTGCTAGTCAGACAGGGTTCACTGAAGCTTTCTTT. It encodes CSASQTGFTEAFF.

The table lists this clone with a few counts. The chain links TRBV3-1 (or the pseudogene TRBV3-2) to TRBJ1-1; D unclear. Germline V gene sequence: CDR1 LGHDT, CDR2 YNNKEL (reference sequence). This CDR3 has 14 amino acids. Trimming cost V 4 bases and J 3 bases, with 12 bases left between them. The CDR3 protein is CASSPQDKHTEAFF. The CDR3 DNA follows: TGTGCCAGCAGCCCGCAAGATAAGCACACTGAAGCTTTCTTT.